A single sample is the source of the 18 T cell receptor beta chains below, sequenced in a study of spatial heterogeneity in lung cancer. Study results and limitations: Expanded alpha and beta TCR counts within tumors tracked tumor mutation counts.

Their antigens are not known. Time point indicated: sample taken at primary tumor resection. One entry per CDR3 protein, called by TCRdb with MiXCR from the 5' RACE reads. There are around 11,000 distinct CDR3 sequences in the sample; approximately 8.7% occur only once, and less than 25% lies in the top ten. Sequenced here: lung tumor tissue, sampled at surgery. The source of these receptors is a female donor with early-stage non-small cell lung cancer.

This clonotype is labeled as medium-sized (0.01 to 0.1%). This CDR3 reads CASSLQGSEQYF. The CDR3 DNA reads TGTGCCAGCAGCCTGCAGGGCAGCGAGCAGTACTTC. The chain links TRBV7-3 to TRBJ2-7, with D perhaps matching TRBD1 (5 bases). Trimming pared 5 bases from V and 6 bases from J, leaving 11 bases between. The CDR3 contains 12 residues. The germline CDR1 and CDR2 sequences are SGHTA and FQGTGA.

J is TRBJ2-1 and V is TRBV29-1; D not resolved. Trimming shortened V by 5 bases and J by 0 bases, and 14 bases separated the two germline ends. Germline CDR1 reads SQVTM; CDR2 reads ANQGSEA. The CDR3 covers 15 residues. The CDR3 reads CSVTVAQTSYNEQFF. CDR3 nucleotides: TGCAGCGTTACGGTAGCCCAGACCTCCTACAATGAGCAGTTCTTC.

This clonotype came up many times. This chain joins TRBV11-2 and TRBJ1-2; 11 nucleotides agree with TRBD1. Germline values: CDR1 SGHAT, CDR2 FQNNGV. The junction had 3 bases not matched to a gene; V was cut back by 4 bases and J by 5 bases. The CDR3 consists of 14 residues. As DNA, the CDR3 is TGTGCCAGCAGCTCGGACAGGGGGCTGTATGGCTACACCTTC. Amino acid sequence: CASSSDRGLYGYTF. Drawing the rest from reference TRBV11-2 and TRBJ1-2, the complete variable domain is EAGVAQSPRYKIIEKRQSVAFWCNPISGHATLYWYQQILGQGPKLLIQFQNNGVVDDSQLPKDRFSAERLKGVDSTLKIQPAKLEDSAVYLCASSSDRGLYGYTFGSGTRLTVV.

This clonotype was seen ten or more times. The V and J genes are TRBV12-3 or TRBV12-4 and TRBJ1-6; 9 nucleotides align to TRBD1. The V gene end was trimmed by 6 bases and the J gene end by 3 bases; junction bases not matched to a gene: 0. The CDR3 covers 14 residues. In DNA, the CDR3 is TGTGCCAGCAGGGGACAGGGCTATAATTCACCCCTCCACTTT. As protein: CASRGQGYNSPLHF.

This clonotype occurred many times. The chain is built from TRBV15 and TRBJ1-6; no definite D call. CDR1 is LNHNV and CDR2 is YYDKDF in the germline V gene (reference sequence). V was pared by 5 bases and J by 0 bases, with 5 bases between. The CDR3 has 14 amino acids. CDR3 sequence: CATSGSSYNSPLHF. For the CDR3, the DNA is TGTGCCACCAGCGGAAGCTCCTATAATTCACCCCTCCACTTT.

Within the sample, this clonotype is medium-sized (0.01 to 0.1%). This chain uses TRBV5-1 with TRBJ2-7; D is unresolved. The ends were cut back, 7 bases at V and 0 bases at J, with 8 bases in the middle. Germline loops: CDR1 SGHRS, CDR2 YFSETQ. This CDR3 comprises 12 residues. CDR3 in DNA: TGCGCCAGCGGGATAAGCTCCTACGAGCAGTACTTC. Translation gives CASGISSYEQYF.

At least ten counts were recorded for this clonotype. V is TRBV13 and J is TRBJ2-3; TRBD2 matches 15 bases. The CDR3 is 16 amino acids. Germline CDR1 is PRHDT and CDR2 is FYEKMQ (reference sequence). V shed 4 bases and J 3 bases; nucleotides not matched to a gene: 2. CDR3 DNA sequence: TGTGCCAGCAGCTACGGGACTAGCGGGGGGACAGATACGCAGTATTTT. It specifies CASSYGTSGGTDTQYF.

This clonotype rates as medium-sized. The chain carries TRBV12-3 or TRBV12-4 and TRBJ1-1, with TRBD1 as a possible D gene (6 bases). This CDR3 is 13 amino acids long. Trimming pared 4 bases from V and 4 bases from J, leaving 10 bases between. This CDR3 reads CASSYREFTEAFF. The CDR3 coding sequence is TGTGCCAGCAGTTACAGGGAGTTCACTGAAGCTTTCTTT.

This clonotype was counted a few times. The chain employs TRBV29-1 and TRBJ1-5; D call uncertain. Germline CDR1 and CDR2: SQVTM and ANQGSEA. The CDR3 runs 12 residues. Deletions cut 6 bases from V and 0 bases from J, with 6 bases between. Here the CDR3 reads CSVADSNQPQHF. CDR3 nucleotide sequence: TGCAGCGTGGCAGATAGCAATCAGCCCCAGCATTTT.

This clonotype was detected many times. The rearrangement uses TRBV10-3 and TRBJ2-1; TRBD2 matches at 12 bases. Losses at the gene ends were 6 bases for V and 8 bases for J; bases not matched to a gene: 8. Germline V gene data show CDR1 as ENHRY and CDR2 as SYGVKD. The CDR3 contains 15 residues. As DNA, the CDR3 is TGTGCCATCAGGGACCTAGCGGGGGGGCCGGATGAGCAGTTCTTC. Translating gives CAIRDLAGGPDEQFF.

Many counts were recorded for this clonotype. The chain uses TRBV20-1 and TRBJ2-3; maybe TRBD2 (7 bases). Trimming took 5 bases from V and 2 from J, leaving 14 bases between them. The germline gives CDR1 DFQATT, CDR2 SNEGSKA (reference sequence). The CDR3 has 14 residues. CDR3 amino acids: CSALAGATTDTQYF. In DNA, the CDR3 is TGCAGTGCTTTGGCGGGGGCGACCACAGATACGCAGTATTTT.

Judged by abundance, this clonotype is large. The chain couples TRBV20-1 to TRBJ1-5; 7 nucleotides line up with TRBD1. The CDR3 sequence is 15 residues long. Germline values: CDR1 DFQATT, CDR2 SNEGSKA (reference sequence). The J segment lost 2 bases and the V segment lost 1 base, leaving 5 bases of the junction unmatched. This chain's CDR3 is CSARGAGGGNQPQHF. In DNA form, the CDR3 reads TGCAGTGCTAGAGGAGCAGGGGGTGGCAATCAGCCCCAGCATTTT.

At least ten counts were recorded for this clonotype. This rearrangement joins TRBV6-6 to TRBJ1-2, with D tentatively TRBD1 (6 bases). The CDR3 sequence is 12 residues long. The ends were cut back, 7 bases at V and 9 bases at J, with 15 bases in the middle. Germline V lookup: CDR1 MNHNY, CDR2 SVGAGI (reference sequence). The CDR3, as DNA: TGTGCCAGCACCGAAGACAGGAGGAGCTACACCTTC. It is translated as CASTEDRRSYTF.

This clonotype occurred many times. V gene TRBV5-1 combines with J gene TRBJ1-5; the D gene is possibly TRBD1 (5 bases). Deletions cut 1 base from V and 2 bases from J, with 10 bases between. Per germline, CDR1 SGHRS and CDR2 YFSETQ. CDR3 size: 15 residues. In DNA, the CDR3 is TGCGCCAGCAGCTTGAGGGCGGGGGGCAATCAGCCCCAGCATTTT. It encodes CASSLRAGGNQPQHF.

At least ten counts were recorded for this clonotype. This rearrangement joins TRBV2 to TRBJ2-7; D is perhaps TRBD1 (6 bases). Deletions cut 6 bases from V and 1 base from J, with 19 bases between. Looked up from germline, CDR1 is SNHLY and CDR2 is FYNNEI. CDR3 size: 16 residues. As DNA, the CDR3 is TGTGCCAGCAGGGCCCGGTTAGCAGGGGATTCCTACGAGCAGTACTTC. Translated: CASRARLAGDSYEQYF.

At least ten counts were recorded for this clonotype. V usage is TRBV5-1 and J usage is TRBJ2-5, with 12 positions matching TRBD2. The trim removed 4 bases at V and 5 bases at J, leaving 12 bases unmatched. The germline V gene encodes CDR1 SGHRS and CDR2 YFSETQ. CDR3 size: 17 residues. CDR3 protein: CASSRFGLAGTQETQYF. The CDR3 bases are TGCGCCAGCAGCAGATTCGGACTAGCGGGGACCCAGGAGACCCAGTACTTC.

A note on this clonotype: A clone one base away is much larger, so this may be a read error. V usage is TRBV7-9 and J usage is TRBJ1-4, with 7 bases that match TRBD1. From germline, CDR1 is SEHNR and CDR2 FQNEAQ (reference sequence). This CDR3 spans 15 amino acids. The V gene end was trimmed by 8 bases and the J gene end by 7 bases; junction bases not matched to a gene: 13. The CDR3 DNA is TGTGCCAGCTCCCCTGCGGGGCAGGGGGGTGAAAAACTGTTTTTT. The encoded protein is CASSPAGQGGEKLFF.

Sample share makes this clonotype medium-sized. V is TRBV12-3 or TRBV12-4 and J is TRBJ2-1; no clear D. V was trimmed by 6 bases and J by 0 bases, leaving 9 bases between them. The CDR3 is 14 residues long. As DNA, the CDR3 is TGTGCCAGCAGCCATCGGAGCTCCTACAATGAGCAGTTCTTC. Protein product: CASSHRSSYNEQFF.